This entry lists 26 T cell receptor beta chains sequenced from one sample in a study of T cells after yellow fever vaccination. TCRdb ran MiXCR on the 5' RACE reads and lists one entry per CDR3 protein. The repertoire holds fewer than 450,000 distinct CDR3 sequences, with around 8.1% as singletons. The material sequenced was PBMCs, taken around 45 days after the first yellow fever vaccination. The receptors shown here come from a young man who received the YFV17D yellow fever vaccine.

This clonotype was seen once. V is TRBV24-1 and J is TRBJ2-1, with a possible D match to TRBD1 (6 bases). The CDR3 contains 15 residues. Germline CDR1 reads KGHDR; CDR2 reads SFDVKD. Trimming pared 4 bases from V and 2 bases from J, leaving 11 bases between. The CDR3 spells CATSDPGQPYNEQFF. CDR3 nucleotide sequence: TGTGCCACCAGTGACCCGGGACAACCCTACAATGAGCAGTTCTTC.

A few counts support this clonotype. J is TRBJ2-1 and V is TRBV6-5; D assignment may be TRBD1 or TRBD2 (5 bases each). CDR1 is MNHEY and CDR2 is SVGAGI in the germline V gene. This CDR3 has 17 residues. Deletions cut 0 bases from V and 1 base from J, with 13 bases between. CDR3 coding DNA: TGTGCCAGCAGTTACTCGAGTCCCGGGGCGTCCTACAATGAGCAGTTCTTC. This encodes CASSYSSPGASYNEQFF.

In this sample, this clonotype turned up a few times. The J gene is TRBJ2-2, the V gene TRBV10-3; D ambiguous. CDR3 size: 11 residues. Per germline, CDR1 ENHRY and CDR2 SYGVKD. V was shortened by 4 bases and J by 8 bases, with 5 bases between the two germline ends. The chain's CDR3 is CAISGAGELFF. DNA of the CDR3: TGTGCCATCAGTGGCGCAGGGGAGCTGTTTTTT.

This clonotype was seen a handful of times. The V and J genes are TRBV24-1 and TRBJ2-2; 7 bases align to TRBD1. CDR3 size: 17 residues. V shed 3 bases and J 0 bases; nucleotides not matched to a gene: 6. From germline, CDR1 is KGHDR and CDR2 SFDVKD. Written as DNA, the CDR3 is TGTGCCACCAGTGATACGGTGGACAGGACGAACACCGGGGAGCTGTTTTTT. Translating gives CATSDTVDRTNTGELFF.

The V call is TRBV11-2, the J call TRBJ2-5, with unresolved D. V lost 2 bases, J lost 2 bases, and 12 bases lay in between. The germline V gene has CDR1 SGHAT and CDR2 FQNNGV. The length of the CDR3 is 15 residues. The DNA for the CDR3 is TGTGCCAGCAGCTTAAGTGGGCAGAGTCAAGAGACCCAGTACTTC. Its translation is CASSLSGQSQETQYF.

The V call is TRBV10-3, the J call TRBJ1-2; D is uncertain. The germline CDR1 and CDR2 sequences are ENHRY and SYGVKD. The length of the CDR3 is 12 residues. CDR3 sequence (DNA): TGTGCGACCATCACCGATAACTATGGCTACACCTTC. Translation gives CATITDNYGYTF.

There are many counts of this clonotype. The rearrangement joins TRBV4-2 to TRBJ2-2; 8 nucleotides line up with TRBD2. The V and J ends lost 4 bases and 1 base, in that order; junction bases with no gene match: 5. Germline V gives CDR1 LGHNA, CDR2 YNFKEQ. The CDR3 covers 16 residues. The CDR3 protein is CASSPLSGGNTGELFF. CDR3 nucleotides: TGTGCCAGCAGCCCTCTCAGCGGGGGGAACACCGGGGAGCTGTTTTTT.

The chain is built from TRBV6-6 and TRBJ2-1; D tentatively fits TRBD1 or TRBD2 (5 bases each). From germline, CDR1 is MNHNY and CDR2 SVGAGI (reference sequence). This CDR3 has 10 amino acids. V lost 11 bases, J lost 9 bases, and 11 bases lay in between. The CDR3 DNA is TGTGCCGGGGGATGGGGTGAGCAGTTCTTC. This translates into CAGGWGEQFF.

This clonotype was counted only a few times. The J gene is TRBJ1-2, the V gene TRBV12-3 or TRBV12-4; 8 nucleotides align to TRBD1. Trimming removed 1 base from V and 3 bases from J; junction bases left unmatched: 4. The CDR3 has 15 amino acids. This CDR3 reads CASSLVSGGYYGYTF. CDR3 DNA sequence: TGTGCCAGCAGTTTAGTTTCAGGGGGCTACTATGGCTACACCTTC.

This chain uses TRBV24-1 with TRBJ2-2, with 12 bases lining up with TRBD1. The CDR3 has 18 residues. CDR1 and CDR2 from the germline V gene are KGHDR and SFDVKD. The J segment lost 3 bases and the V segment lost 3 bases, leaving 7 bases of the junction unmatched. The DNA of the CDR3 is TGTGCCACCAGTGATAGCCGGGACAGGGGGCTCTACACCGGGGAGCTGTTTTTT. The encoded protein is CATSDSRDRGLYTGELFF.

The V call is TRBV6-5, the J call TRBJ1-1; D is perhaps TRBD1 (5 bases). The V end was cut by 4 bases, the J end by 2 bases, with 11 bases between. CDR3 length equals 14 residues. Per germline, CDR1 MNHEY and CDR2 SVGAGI. In DNA form, the CDR3 reads TGTGCCAGCAGTTCAGGGACTCCAAACACTGAAGCTTTCTTT. Amino acid sequence: CASSSGTPNTEAFF.

This chain links TRBV29-1 with TRBJ1-2; 8 positions match TRBD1. Germline V lookup: CDR1 SQVTM, CDR2 ANQGSEA. V shed 6 bases and J 4 bases; nucleotides not matched to a gene: 10. CDR3 length equals 14 residues. CDR3 sequence: CSVEDRESFYGYTF. CDR3 DNA: TGCAGCGTCGAGGACAGGGAATCTTTCTATGGCTACACCTTC.

This clonotype has a handful of counts. This chain links TRBV10-3 with TRBJ1-3, with D possibly matching TRBD1 (6 bases). The CDR3 is 15 amino acids. In germline, CDR1 is ENHRY, CDR2 SYGVKD. V lost 3 bases, J lost 0 bases, and 9 bases lay in between. The DNA for the CDR3 is TGTGCCATCAGTGATACAGGGTCCTCTGGAAACACCATATATTTT. Translated: CAISDTGSSGNTIYF.

The chain recombines TRBV7-2 with TRBJ1-1; D not resolved. With 0 bases removed from V and 5 bases from J, the gap between germline ends came to 13 bases. This CDR3 is built from 15 residues. The germline V gene has CDR1 SGHTA and CDR2 FQGNSA. CDR3 in DNA: TGTGCCAGCAGCTTAGCCACAGCCGCCGAAACTGAAGCTTTCTTT. Translated, it gives CASSLATAAETEAFF.

This clonotype occurred many times. The rearrangement joins TRBV29-1 to TRBJ2-3, with D possibly being TRBD2 (6 bases). CDR1 is SQVTM, CDR2 ANQGSEA, per germline. V was clipped by 2 bases and J by 0 bases, with 9 bases between them. The CDR3 runs 14 residues. In DNA form, the CDR3 reads TGCAGCGTTGAAATCGGGACTAGCACAGATACGCAGTATTTT. It specifies CSVEIGTSTDTQYF.

The chain is built from TRBV7-2 and TRBJ2-7, with D possibly being TRBD1 (5 bases). With 5 bases removed from V and 1 base from J, the gap between germline ends came to 15 bases. The CDR3 totals 15 residues. Germline V lookup: CDR1 SGHTA, CDR2 FQGNSA. The CDR3 nucleotides read TGTGCCAGCAGCCATTCTTCGACAGTGTCCTACGAGCAGTACTTC. As protein: CASSHSSTVSYEQYF.

This clonotype was seen ten or more times. The chain couples TRBV6-2 or TRBV6-3 to TRBJ2-5; the D is unclear. The V gene's germline CDR1 is MNHEY and CDR2 SVGEGT. Between the trimmed V and J ends, which lost 0 bases and 4 bases, there was a span of 6 bases. The CDR3 extends over 13 amino acids. CDR3 sequence reads: CASSYSLRETQYF. The CDR3 region has the DNA TGTGCCAGCAGTTACTCGTTGCGAGAGACCCAGTACTTC.

This clonotype appeared many times. CDR3 sequence (DNA): TGCGCCAGCAGTGAGTCGTGGGGCCCCTACGAGCAGTACTTC. Translated: CASSESWGPYEQYF. The V call is TRBV10-2, the J call TRBJ2-7, with D perhaps TRBD1 (5 bases). The germline CDR1 and CDR2 sequences are WSHSY and SAAADI. The CDR3 contains 14 residues. Trimming stripped 0 bases from V and 2 bases from J, with 8 bases between.

This clonotype was observed many times. The chain links TRBV6-5 to TRBJ2-7; D is uncertain. The germline CDR1 and CDR2 sequences are MNHEY and SVGAGI. CDR3 size: 13 residues. Deletions cut 0 bases from V and 3 bases from J, with 6 bases between. The CDR3 spells CASSYSAGYEQYV. CDR3 nucleotides: TGTGCCAGCAGTTACTCGGCCGGCTACGAGCAGTACGTC.

The rearrangement joins TRBV7-2 to TRBJ1-2; D unclear. The CDR3 has 13 residues. V was cut by 6 bases and J by 4 bases, with 12 bases left in between. Germline V CDR1 and CDR2: SGHTA, FQGNSA. The DNA for the CDR3 is TGTGCCAGCAGTCAAGACATGTCCTATGGCTACACCTTC. Translation gives CASSQDMSYGYTF.

The V call is TRBV20-1, the J call TRBJ2-1; D gene ambiguous. Trimming pared 1 base from V and 12 bases from J, leaving 13 bases between. CDR1 is DFQATT, CDR2 SNEGSKA, per germline (reference sequence). This CDR3 region has 12 residues. The CDR3 nucleotides read TGCAGTGCTAGAGGCAAAGATTCCGGGCAGTTCTTC. Translating gives CSARGKDSGQFF.

This clonotype was detected only a few times. V usage is TRBV5-1 and J usage is TRBJ2-5, with D perhaps TRBD1 (6 bases). CDR1 and CDR2 (germline): SGHRS, YFSETQ. This CDR3 has 13 residues. V lost 3 bases and J lost 3, with 9 bases in between. DNA for the CDR3: TGCGCCAGCAGCTGGACAGCCGAAGAGACCCAGTACTTC. It specifies CASSWTAEETQYF.

This clonotype was recorded a few times. The chain employs TRBV6-2 or TRBV6-3 and TRBJ1-5, with D possibly matching TRBD1 (5 bases). CDR1 and CDR2 from the germline V gene are MNHEY and SVGEGT. Trimming took off 3 bases at V and 7 bases at J, with 10 bases between the two ends. This CDR3 is built from 13 residues. The CDR3 region is CASSYGGWQPQHF. In DNA, the CDR3 is TGTGCCAGCAGTTATGGGGGTTGGCAGCCCCAGCATTTT.

A single count supports this clonotype. The chain links TRBV25-1 to TRBJ2-7; the D is unclear. Germline V lookup: CDR1 MGHDK, CDR2 SYGVNS. V was pared by 3 bases and J by 3 bases, with 9 bases between. The CDR3 is 13 amino acids. CDR3 DNA sequence: TGTGCCAGCAGTGACGTAGGTATCTACGAGCAGTACTTC. Translation: CASSDVGIYEQYF.

The chain joins TRBV7-2 to TRBJ1-3; TRBD1 matches 9 bases. CDR1 is SGHTA, CDR2 FQGNSA, per germline. With V trimmed by 1 base and J by 6 bases, 1 base remained unmatched. The CDR3 loop spans 14 amino acids. This CDR3 is CASSLGTGVNTIYF. CDR3 nucleotides: TGTGCCAGCAGCTTAGGGACAGGGGTAAACACCATATATTTT.

The chain links TRBV7-9 to TRBJ2-7; D is possibly TRBD1 (5 bases). The CDR3 runs to 12 residues. Trimming took 2 bases from V and 8 from J, leaving 10 bases between them. CDR1 is SEHNR, CDR2 FQNEAQ, per germline (reference sequence). This CDR3 is CASSLIVGQQYF. The CDR3 coding sequence is TGTGCCAGCAGCTTAATTGTGGGGCAGCAGTACTTC.